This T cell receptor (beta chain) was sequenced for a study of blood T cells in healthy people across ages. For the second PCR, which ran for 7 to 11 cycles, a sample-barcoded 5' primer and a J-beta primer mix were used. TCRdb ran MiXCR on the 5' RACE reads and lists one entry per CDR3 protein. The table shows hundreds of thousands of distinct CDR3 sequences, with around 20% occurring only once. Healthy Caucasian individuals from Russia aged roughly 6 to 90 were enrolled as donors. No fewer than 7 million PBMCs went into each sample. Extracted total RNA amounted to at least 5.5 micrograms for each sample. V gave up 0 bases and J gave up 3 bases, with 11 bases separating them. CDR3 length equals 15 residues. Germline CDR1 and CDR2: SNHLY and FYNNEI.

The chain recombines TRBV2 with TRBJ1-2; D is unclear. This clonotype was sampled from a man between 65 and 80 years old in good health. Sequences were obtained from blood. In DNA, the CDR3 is TGTGCCAGCAGTGAAGCTATTGCAGGAGACTATGGCTACACCTTC. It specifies CASSEAIAGDYGYTF.